This T cell receptor beta chain was identified during a study of neurological immune-mediated disorders. One entry per CDR3 protein, called by TCRdb with MiXCR from the 5' RACE reads. The data contain about 60,000 distinct CDR3 sequences, around 4% of them singletons. CDR3 size: 15 residues. The V gene's germline CDR1 is SGHVS and CDR2 FQNEAQ. Study-wide points: Across subjects, expanded clones had no CDR3 amino acid sequences in common, pointing to private repertoires in all groups. For the multiple sclerosis repertoire cluster, no association with any clinical or MRI feature was found.

In its sample, this clonotype was seen a few times. Its antigen is not identified. A junction end diverges from the germline sequence, so it may reflect a read error. Sequences were obtained from PBMCs. The chain uses TRBV7-8 and TRBJ1-5; weak D call: TRBD1 (6 bases). The sequence was obtained from a man under 40 with multiple sclerosis. The CDR3 DNA reads as TGTGCCAGCAGCTTAAATACAGGGACGAATCAGCCCCAGAATTTT. This encodes CASSLNTGTNQPQNF.